This is a list of T cell receptor beta chains from one sample in a study of beta chain features in type 1 diabetes. The table came from immunoSEQ multiplex PCR; TCRdb's copy has only in-frame clones and leaves some out. The profile shows 850,000 to 900,000 clones, roughly 15% of them singletons. Sequencing was performed on naive CD4+ T cells from blood. The receptor source for this set is a woman aged 18-29 years in good health. CDR3s include the opening cysteine and the closing phenylalanine or tryptophan. The order of the fields is J gene, clone size, V gene, D gene, CDR3 DNA, CDR3 protein. A D gene is named only where the DNA matches it firmly. Expanded clones get a size class; other rows say once, few or many, or leave the size out.

j_gene: TRBJ1-5; abundance: .; v_gene: TRBV19; d_gene: .; CDR3nt: TGTGCCAGTAATCGACAGCCCCAGCATTTT; CDR3aa: CASNRQPQHF
j_gene: TRBJ2-3; abundance: few; v_gene: TRBV2; d_gene: TRBD2; CDR3nt: TGTGCCAGCTCTCGGGAGGGCCTTGATACGCAGTATTTT; CDR3aa: CASSREGLDTQYF
j_gene: TRBJ1-5; abundance: .; v_gene: TRBV7-2; d_gene: TRBD1; CDR3nt: TGTGCCAGCAGCTCTACAGGGGGAGGTCAGCCCCAGCATTTT; CDR3aa: CASSSTGGGQPQHF
j_gene: TRBJ2-3; abundance: .; v_gene: TRBV28; d_gene: .; CDR3nt: TGTGCCAGCCGTTTCCCCGGCACAGATACGCAGTATTTT; CDR3aa: CASRFPGTDTQYF
j_gene: TRBJ1-2; abundance: .; v_gene: TRBV9; d_gene: .; CDR3nt: TGTGCCAGCAGCGCAGACTCCAGGGGTCTTTTGGATGGCTACACCTTC; CDR3aa: CASSADSRGLLDGYTF
j_gene: TRBJ1-2; abundance: .; v_gene: TRBV7-2; d_gene: .; CDR3nt: TGTGCCAGCAGCTTGGGTAATACAGGGTTAAACTATGGCTACACCTTC; CDR3aa: CASSLGNTGLNYGYTF
j_gene: TRBJ1-2; abundance: few; v_gene: TRBV7-2; d_gene: .; CDR3nt: TGTGCCAGCAGCTTCTCGGGGTATGGCTACACCTTC; CDR3aa: CASSFSGYGYTF
j_gene: TRBJ2-1; abundance: .; v_gene: TRBV11-2; d_gene: .; CDR3nt: TGTGCCAGCAGCCAGAGCTCGCATGAGCAGTTCTTC; CDR3aa: CASSQSSHEQFF
j_gene: TRBJ2-1; abundance: few; v_gene: TRBV10-3; d_gene: .; CDR3nt: TGTGCCATCAGTGAGCTTAGCGGTAATGAGCAGTTCTTC; CDR3aa: CAISELSGNEQFF
j_gene: TRBJ2-1; abundance: few; v_gene: TRBV7-3; d_gene: .; CDR3nt: TGTGCCAGCAGCCCCCAGGCCGACAGCCTCTTGGACTACAATGAGCAGTTCTTC; CDR3aa: CASSPQADSLLDYNEQFF
j_gene: TRBJ2-1; abundance: .; v_gene: TRBV28; d_gene: TRBD1; CDR3nt: TGTGCCAGCAGGGAATCAGGGGGCTTAGGGATCAATGAGCAGTTCTTC; CDR3aa: CASRESGGLGINEQFF
j_gene: TRBJ2-3; abundance: .; v_gene: TRBV2; d_gene: .; CDR3nt: TGTGCCAGCTCCCTCGACAGGTCTTACACAGATACGCAGTATTTT; CDR3aa: CASSLDRSYTDTQYF
j_gene: TRBJ2-1; abundance: .; v_gene: TRBV7-6; d_gene: .; CDR3nt: TGTGCCAGCAGCTTAGGGGCCGATAGCTCCTACAATGAGCAGTTCTTC; CDR3aa: CASSLGADSSYNEQFF
j_gene: TRBJ2-5; abundance: few; v_gene: TRBV5-4; d_gene: TRBD2; CDR3nt: TGTGCCAGCAGCCAAGATTTCCCTACCCGTAGCGGGTTCAGGGAGACCCAGTACTTC; CDR3aa: CASSQDFPTRSGFRETQYF
j_gene: TRBJ2-2; abundance: few; v_gene: TRBV6-5; d_gene: TRBD1; CDR3nt: TGTGCCAGCAGTTACAGGGGGCTAACGACCGGGGAGCTGTTTTTT; CDR3aa: CASSYRGLTTGELFF
j_gene: TRBJ2-5; abundance: .; v_gene: TRBV7-9; d_gene: TRBD2; CDR3nt: TGTGCCAGCAGCTTAGGAAGGACTAGCGGGGAAGAGACCCAGTACTTC; CDR3aa: CASSLGRTSGEETQYF
j_gene: TRBJ1-1; abundance: few; v_gene: TRBV7-2; d_gene: .; CDR3nt: TGTGCCAGCAGCCCAAGCCCGACACTGAACACTGAAGCTTTCTTT; CDR3aa: CASSPSPTLNTEAFF
j_gene: TRBJ2-3; abundance: .; v_gene: TRBV5-1; d_gene: .; CDR3nt: TGCGCCAGCAGCTTAAGCGGGCTCGGGGATACGCAGTATTTT; CDR3aa: CASSLSGLGDTQYF
j_gene: TRBJ1-2; abundance: few; v_gene: TRBV10-3; d_gene: .; CDR3nt: TGTGCCATCAGTTCTACAGGAGATGTCTATGGCTACACCTTC; CDR3aa: CAISSTGDVYGYTF
j_gene: TRBJ2-3; abundance: .; v_gene: TRBV5-1; d_gene: .; CDR3nt: TGCGCCAGCAGCCCGACGGGACTGGGCCCAGATACGCAGTATTTT; CDR3aa: CASSPTGLGPDTQYF
j_gene: TRBJ2-3; abundance: .; v_gene: TRBV11-1; d_gene: TRBD1; CDR3nt: TGTGCCAGCAGACAGGGGGGTAGCACAGATACGCAGTATTTT; CDR3aa: CASRQGGSTDTQYF
j_gene: TRBJ2-1; abundance: few; v_gene: TRBV5-6; d_gene: .; CDR3nt: TGTGCCAGCAGCTTACGACCCCCGGGCTACAATGAGCAGTTCTTC; CDR3aa: CASSLRPPGYNEQFF
j_gene: TRBJ2-7; abundance: .; v_gene: TRBV9; d_gene: .; CDR3nt: TGTGCCAGCAGCGTTGGACAAAGCTCCTACGAGCAGTACTTC; CDR3aa: CASSVGQSSYEQYF
j_gene: TRBJ2-1; abundance: few; v_gene: TRBV7-9; d_gene: .; CDR3nt: TGTGCCAGCAGCTTAGCGGGAGCAAACAATGAGCAGTTCTTC; CDR3aa: CASSLAGANNEQFF
j_gene: TRBJ2-5; abundance: few; v_gene: TRBV25-1; d_gene: .; CDR3nt: TGTGCCAGCAGTGCGGGGAGAGAGACCCAGTACTTC; CDR3aa: CASSAGRETQYF
j_gene: TRBJ2-7; abundance: few; v_gene: TRBV6-5; d_gene: TRBD2; CDR3nt: TGTGCCAGCAGACGGGGGAGGGGAACGGGAGAGCAGTACTTC; CDR3aa: CASRRGRGTGEQYF
j_gene: TRBJ2-3; abundance: .; v_gene: TRBV11-2; d_gene: TRBD1; CDR3nt: TGTGCCAGCAGCTCCTACAGGGGGAACACAGATACGCAGTATTTT; CDR3aa: CASSSYRGNTDTQYF
j_gene: TRBJ2-1; abundance: .; v_gene: TRBV6-4; d_gene: TRBD2; CDR3nt: TGTGCCAGCAGTGACTCGTCTAGCGGGAGGGCCCGGCAGTTCTTC; CDR3aa: CASSDSSSGRARQFF
j_gene: TRBJ2-1; abundance: .; v_gene: TRBV6-5; d_gene: TRBD2; CDR3nt: TGTGCCAGCAGTTACAGACCACGGGACTACCGTAATGAGCAGTTCTTC; CDR3aa: CASSYRPRDYRNEQFF
j_gene: TRBJ2-5; abundance: .; v_gene: TRBV6-1; d_gene: .; CDR3nt: TGTGCCAGCAGTGAAGTGTCAAAAGAGACCCAGTACTTC; CDR3aa: CASSEVSKETQYF
j_gene: TRBJ1-1; abundance: .; v_gene: TRBV27; d_gene: .; CDR3nt: TGTGCCAGCAGTTTACAGGTGAACACTGAAGCTTTCTTT; CDR3aa: CASSLQVNTEAFF
j_gene: TRBJ2-1; abundance: .; v_gene: TRBV6-1; d_gene: .; CDR3nt: TGTGCCAGCAGTGAAATGGTCGGTCACAATGAGCAGTTCTTC; CDR3aa: CASSEMVGHNEQFF
j_gene: TRBJ2-7; abundance: .; v_gene: TRBV18; d_gene: TRBD2; CDR3nt: TGTGCCAGCTCACCACCTAGCGGGAGAGCCTACGAGCAGTACTTC; CDR3aa: CASSPPSGRAYEQYF